Listed below are T cell receptor beta chains from one sample, sequenced in a study of identical twins. TCRdb fed the 5' RACE reads into MiXCR, producing one record per CDR3 protein. The sample carries approximately 500,000 distinct CDR3 sequences, more than 20% recorded once. The same data also contributed to another study, on T cells expressing NK-cell markers.

The sequenced material came from CD4+ T cells sorted from blood. These receptors were taken from a woman between 18 and 30 years old in good health. The CDR3 runs from the conserved cysteine through the conserved F or W.

j_call | v_call | cdr3_aa
TRBJ1-1 | TRBV2 | CASSERDRDLTAFF
TRBJ1-2 | TRBV12-3/TRBV12-4 | CASSFQPANYGYTF
TRBJ2-5 | TRBV28 | CASGASQYF
TRBJ2-5 | TRBV20-1 | CSAQADGETQYF
TRBJ2-3 | TRBV6-5 | CASSYGLAGSDTQYF
TRBJ2-5 | TRBV9 | CASSVASYQETQYF
TRBJ1-3 | TRBV20-1 | CSAGRGGNTIYF
TRBJ2-3 | TRBV10-3 | CAMLPSTDTQYF
TRBJ2-7 | TRBV3-1 | CASSPPRGPYEQYF
TRBJ1-1 | TRBV5-1 | CASSPWDSLLMNTEAFF
TRBJ2-1 | TRBV4-3 | CASSQLAGPNNEQFF
TRBJ2-7 | TRBV12-3/TRBV12-4 | CASRLAGGPREQYF
TRBJ2-3 | TRBV30 | CAWSKKRDSTDTQYF
TRBJ2-7 | TRBV5-1 | CASSLGKALNYEQYF
TRBJ1-3 | TRBV20-1 | CSASYRSSGNTIYF
TRBJ2-3 | TRBV20-1 | CSAGGGSADTQYF
TRBJ2-3 | TRBV20-1 | CSASRTGLTDTQYF
TRBJ2-7 | TRBV7-7 | CASSFGGSYEQYF
TRBJ1-4 | TRBV7-8 | CASSSGRINEKLFF
TRBJ2-3 | TRBV7-2 | CASSLSSGRIDTQYF
TRBJ1-4 | TRBV20-1 | CSAPGPLNNEKLFF
TRBJ2-1 | TRBV7-9 | CASTLRGGPYNEQFF
TRBJ1-1 | TRBV19 | CASRIFTGTVNTEAFF
TRBJ2-1 | TRBV12-3/TRBV12-4 | CASRIGPYNEQFF
TRBJ2-6 | TRBV11-2 | CASRHLTGANVLTF
TRBJ2-2 | TRBV5-1 | CASSPQGGIGGELFF
TRBJ2-5 | TRBV20-1 | CSAREVGGAGTQYF